This paragraph covers one TCR beta chain sequence. What it binds is unknown. The sample belongs to a study of T-cell reconstitution after alpha-beta-depleted transplantation in children. Germline V gene data show CDR1 as SGHRS and CDR2 as YFSETQ. V was trimmed by 4 bases and J by 0 bases, leaving 13 bases between them. The CDR3 length is 16 residues. The study's findings and limits: It was surviving recipient T cells and thymic progenitors that gave some patients high TCRbeta diversity at day 60.

Unique molecular identifiers featured in how the TCRbeta library was prepared. TCRdb re-called the PCR reads through MiXCR, storing one row per CDR3 protein. This sample has 610,000 or so distinct CDR3 sequences, with more than 20% found just once. The sequencing used PBMCs, collected before TCRalphabeta/CD19-depleted stem cell transplant. The TCR originated in a boy under two years old with Wiskott-Aldrich syndrome, due to receive a stem cell transplant. The chain recombines TRBV5-1 with TRBJ2-2; D might be TRBD1 (6 bases). CDR3 bases: TGCGCCAGCAGCATCTTGACAGGTTCGAACACCGGGGAGCTGTTTTTT. Its translation: CASSILTGSNTGELFF.